This T cell receptor (beta chain) was captured by sequencing in a study of T cells in Graves' hyperthyroidism and ophthalmopathy. Amplified TCR beta CDR3 regions derived from RNA transcripts. RT-PCR in the first round (using the HTBI primer set) targeted the TCR CDR3. TCRdb processed the multiplex PCR reads anew with MiXCR; each CDR3 protein has one entry. This table holds about 360,000 distinct CDR3 sequences, about 12% found once. For this clonotype: The antigen is undetermined. This may come from a read error, since a much larger clone is one base off.

Notes on the study in general: Blood also showed most of the thyroid clonotypes that were expanded above 0.001. A model built on 13 V-J features separated ophthalmopathy from stable hyperthyroidism.

Each patient was aged 18 to 65 and had newly diagnosed hyperthyroidism of under 2 months' duration. The clonotype was recovered from a woman between 18 and 29 years old with Graves' hyperthyroidism. The sample consisted of blood.

The CDR3 is CASARAQLTNTEAFF. The CDR3 coding sequence is TGTGCCAGCGCCCGTGCCCAGCTAACGAACACTGAAGCTTTCTTT. The rearrangement links TRBV18 to TRBJ1-1, with D unresolved. Trimming stripped 8 bases from V and 1 base from J, with 17 bases between. CDR3 length: 15 amino acids. Germline CDR1 is KGHSH and CDR2 is LQKENI.